These 30 T cell receptor beta chains were sequenced from one sample in a study of blood T cell repertoires in COVID-19. Here immunoSEQ multiplex PCR was the method, and the copy in TCRdb shows in-frame clones only, minus some. The data hold under 250,000 clones, with approximately 80% observed a single time. Material: peripheral blood. These TCRs come from a man older than 75 with acute or convalescent COVID-19.

The rearrangement uses TRBV28 and TRBJ1-4; the D is unclear. Per the germline V gene, CDR1 is MDHEN and CDR2 is SYDVKM. CDR3 length: 12 amino acids. V lost 5 bases and J 11 bases, leaving 12 bases between the germline ends. CDR3 DNA: TGTGCCAGCAGTCCCCCGACGGGTAAACTGTTTTTT. This gives the protein CASSPPTGKLFF.

This chain joins TRBV28 and TRBJ1-5; perhaps TRBD1 as D (6 bases). The CDR3 consists of 12 residues. The ends were cut back, 5 bases at V and 9 bases at J, with 11 bases in the middle. CDR1 is MDHEN, CDR2 SYDVKM, per germline. The CDR3 nucleotides are TGTGCCAGCAGTACTCAGACAGGGCCCCAGCATTTT. This translates into CASSTQTGPQHF.

The gene calls are TRBV9 and TRBJ2-1; 10 bases are shared with TRBD2. From germline, CDR1 is SGDLS and CDR2 YYNGEE. This CDR3 has 16 amino acids. V trimming: 2 bases; J trimming: 4 bases; junction bases outside the gene matches: 6. The chain's CDR3 is CASSVLAGAGYNEQFF. The CDR3 bases are TGTGCCAGCAGCGTTCTAGCGGGAGCGGGTTACAATGAGCAGTTCTTC.

The rearrangement uses TRBV6-5 and TRBJ1-2; D gene uncertain. This CDR3 comprises 15 residues. V lost 7 bases and J lost 8, with 23 bases in between. Germline V gene data show CDR1 as MNHEY and CDR2 as SVGAGI. The CDR3 bases are TGTGCCAGCATCGCCAGAGGCCCCCACGGGGTCGGCTACACCTTC. This encodes CASIARGPHGVGYTF.

In DNA form, the CDR3 reads TGTGCCAGTAGTCCCGGGACAGTGAACACTGAAGCTTTCTTT. Translated: CASSPGTVNTEAFF. The genes are TRBV19 and TRBJ1-1; 7 positions match TRBD1. The CDR3 extends over 14 amino acids. V shed 5 bases, J shed 0 bases, and the junction held 3 bases outside the gene matches. Germline lookup yields CDR1 LNHDA and CDR2 SQIVND (reference sequence).

The chain has TRBV7-3 and TRBJ2-1; 7 bases are a match to TRBD2. The CDR3 is made up of 14 amino acids. J lost 6 bases, V lost 0 bases, and 2 bases had no gene match. CDR1 and CDR2 (germline): SGHTA, FQGTGA. The CDR3 protein is CASSLTRTSNEQFF. The CDR3 DNA reads as TGTGCCAGCAGCTTAACGAGGACTAGCAATGAGCAGTTCTTC.

This chain joins TRBV19 and TRBJ1-4; D might be TRBD1 (6 bases). The germline V gene encodes CDR1 LNHDA and CDR2 SQIVND (reference sequence). This CDR3 region has 14 residues. Trimming pared 4 bases from V and 4 bases from J, leaving 10 bases between. The CDR3 sequence is CASSTTGLNEKLFF. CDR3 nucleotides: TGTGCCAGTAGTACAACAGGGCTTAATGAAAAACTGTTTTTT.

This chain connects TRBV28 to TRBJ2-7; TRBD2 is a possible D gene (7 bases). The CDR3 is made up of 17 amino acids. Per germline, CDR1 MDHEN and CDR2 SYDVKM. V was clipped by 5 bases and J by 0 bases, with 20 bases between them. CDR3 loop: CASSPIRGGDFSYEQYF. For the CDR3, the DNA is TGTGCCAGCAGTCCAATCCGAGGGGGGGATTTCTCCTACGAGCAGTACTTC.

The V gene is TRBV21-1, the J gene TRBJ2-5; the table gives TRBD2 as D, unverified against the DNA. TRBV21-1 is given as a pseudogene. The CDR3 loop spans 14 amino acids. The CDR3 DNA is TGTGCCAGCAGCAAACTAGCGGGGAAAGAGACCCAGTACTTC. It codes for CASSKLAGKETQYF.

The chain combines TRBV25-1 with TRBJ1-1, with D possibly TRBD1 on 5 matching bases. V was trimmed by 1 base and J by 1 base, leaving 19 bases between them. The CDR3 totals 18 residues. Germline values: CDR1 MGHDK, CDR2 SYGVNS. CDR3 region: CASSESVGRGRTNTEAFF. The CDR3 region has the DNA TGTGCCAGCAGTGAATCAGTCGGGAGGGGCCGAACGAACACTGAAGCTTTCTTT.

V is TRBV9 and J is TRBJ1-1, with TRBD1 matching 10 bases. The V gene end was trimmed by 4 bases and the J gene end by 3 bases; junction bases not matched to a gene: 12. This CDR3 has 17 residues. CDR1 and CDR2 (germline): SGDLS, YYNGEE. The chain's CDR3 is CASSPRGTGAPDTEAFF. CDR3 coding DNA: TGTGCCAGCAGCCCCCGCGGGACAGGGGCCCCAGACACTGAAGCTTTCTTT.

The chain is built from TRBV7-9 and TRBJ2-3; 11 nucleotides align to TRBD1. CDR1 and CDR2 from the germline V gene are SEHNR and FQNEAQ (reference sequence). The ends lost 5 bases at V and 3 bases at J; junction bases unmatched: 4. The CDR3 is made up of 15 amino acids. CDR3 DNA: TGTGCCAGCAGCCCGGGGACAGGGGGGACAGATACGCAGTATTTT. This translates into CASSPGTGGTDTQYF.

J is TRBJ2-3 and V is TRBV20-1; the D is unclear. CDR1 and CDR2 from the germline V gene are DFQATT and SNEGSKA (reference sequence). The CDR3 covers 11 residues. Trimming cost V 6 bases and J 4 bases, with 8 bases left between them. CDR3 nucleotides: TGCAGTGCACCTACTTCAGATACGCAGTATTTT. Translating gives CSAPTSDTQYF.

The gene calls are TRBV5-1 and TRBJ2-5; D possibly corresponds to TRBD1 (7 bases). Per germline, CDR1 SGHRS and CDR2 YFSETQ. Trimming cost V 2 bases and J 4 bases, with 9 bases left between them. The CDR3 spans 13 residues. The CDR3 loop is CASSFQGGETQYF. CDR3 nucleotides: TGCGCCAGCAGCTTCCAGGGGGGAGAGACCCAGTACTTC.

The rearrangement links TRBV12-5 to TRBJ1-6; TRBD1 might be the D (5 bases). V was cut by 0 bases and J by 0 bases, with 15 bases left in between. The CDR3 is made up of 19 amino acids. Germline lookup yields CDR1 LGHNT and CDR2 FRNRAP. CDR3 in amino acids: CASGLVLLGGSSYNSPLHF. The CDR3, as DNA: TGTGCTAGTGGTTTGGTACTTCTGGGGGGGAGCTCCTATAATTCACCCCTCCACTTT.

The V call is TRBV6-1, the J call TRBJ1-4, with D uncertain. The germline gives CDR1 MNHNS, CDR2 SASEGT. This CDR3 region has 16 residues. V gave up 3 bases and J gave up 0 bases, with 11 bases separating them. The CDR3 sequence is CASSEAPVATNEKLFF. DNA of the CDR3: TGTGCCAGCAGTGAGGCTCCAGTTGCAACTAATGAAAAACTGTTTTTT.

CDR3 protein: CASSGQDRPPQETQYF. The CDR3 nucleotides read TGTGCCAGCAGTGGTCAGGACAGGCCGCCTCAAGAGACCCAGTACTTC. The chain couples TRBV2 to TRBJ2-5, with 7 positions matching TRBD1. This CDR3 spans 16 amino acids. With V trimmed by 4 bases and J by 2 bases, 10 bases remained unmatched. Germline assignment: CDR1 SNHLY and CDR2 FYNNEI.

The chain links TRBV7-9 to TRBJ2-1, with TRBD2 matching 10 bases. The CDR3 has 14 residues. J gave up 6 bases and V 3 bases, and 2 bases lay outside the gene matches. Germline assignment: CDR1 SEHNR and CDR2 FQNEAQ (reference sequence). The CDR3 DNA sequence: TGTGCCAGCAGCTTGGGGACTAGCGTCAATGAGCAGTTCTTC. Residues: CASSLGTSVNEQFF.

The chain combines TRBV7-6 with TRBJ2-2, with TRBD2 matching over 9 bases. There are 16 residues in the CDR3. Trimming at V came to 2 bases and at J to 4 bases, leaving 5 bases not matched to a gene. Germline V gene data show CDR1 as SGHVS and CDR2 as FNYEAQ. CDR3 DNA: TGTGCCAGCAGCTTACAAGCTAGCGGGATCACCGGGGAGCTGTTTTTT. Its protein product is CASSLQASGITGELFF.

In this sample, this clone turned up a few times. The genes are TRBV7-9 and TRBJ1-2; TRBD1 agrees at 11 bases. V gave up 4 bases and J gave up 5 bases; unmatched junction bases: 6. The germline gives CDR1 SEHNR, CDR2 FQNEAQ (reference sequence). The CDR3 extends over 15 amino acids. CDR3 sequence: CASSSWTGGKYGYTF. As DNA, the CDR3 is TGTGCCAGCAGCTCTTGGACAGGGGGCAAGTATGGCTACACCTTC.

This sequence joins TRBV7-9 and TRBJ2-1, with 11 bases matching TRBD1. Germline CDR1 reads SEHNR; CDR2 reads FQNEAQ (reference sequence). With V trimmed by 5 bases and J by 8 bases, 8 bases remained unmatched. The CDR3 totals 15 residues. The CDR3 loop reads CASSQWTGGHDEQFF. Written as DNA, the CDR3 is TGTGCCAGCAGCCAATGGACAGGGGGCCACGATGAGCAGTTCTTC. Filled out from reference TRBV7-9 and TRBJ2-1, the complete variable domain reads DTGVSQNPRHKITKRGQNVTFRCDPISEHNRLYWYRQTLGQGPEFLTYFQNEAQLEKSRLLSDRFSAERPKGSFSTLEIQRTEQGDSAMYLCASSQWTGGHDEQFFGPGTRLTVL.

The V call is TRBV28, the J call TRBJ2-7; 12 nucleotides match TRBD1. Germline loops: CDR1 MDHEN, CDR2 SYDVKM. Losses at the gene ends were 6 bases for V and 5 bases for J; bases not matched to a gene: 8. This CDR3 is built from 15 residues. CDR3 residues: CASRSTGQGAHEQYF. Written as DNA, the CDR3 is TGTGCCAGCAGATCTACGGGACAGGGGGCCCACGAGCAGTACTTC.

V is TRBV27 and J is TRBJ2-7, with 11 bases matching TRBD1. J was trimmed by 5 bases and V by 2 bases; bases with no gene match: 5. The CDR3 totals 15 residues. The germline V gene encodes CDR1 MNHEY and CDR2 SMNVEV (reference sequence). DNA for the CDR3: TGTGCCAGCAGTTTAGGGACAGGGGGACCGGACGAGCAGTACTTC. Residues: CASSLGTGGPDEQYF.

In its sample, this clone was seen many times. The V call is TRBV4-2, the J call TRBJ1-1; the D gene is possibly TRBD1 (5 bases). CDR1 is LGHNA and CDR2 is YNFKEQ in the germline V gene. This CDR3 has 15 amino acids. V dropped 4 bases and J dropped 3 bases, with 15 bases sitting between them. CDR3 sequence reads: CASSLLGGSDTEAFF. The CDR3 DNA is TGTGCCAGCAGCCTCCTCGGGGGGTCGGACACTGAAGCTTTCTTT.

The chain has TRBV6-1 and TRBJ1-6; D not certain. Germline CDR1 and CDR2: MNHNS and SASEGT. This CDR3 has 16 amino acids. The V gene lost 0 bases and the J gene lost 5 bases, with 11 bases spanning the gap. CDR3 sequence reads: CASSEALTDHNSPLHF. The DNA for the CDR3 is TGTGCCAGCAGTGAAGCGCTCACAGACCATAATTCACCCCTCCACTTT.

CDR3 sequence: CASSPQRGSTDTQYF. CDR3 nucleotide sequence: TGTGCCAGCAGCCCTCAGCGGGGGAGCACAGATACGCAGTATTTT. This sequence joins TRBV21-1 and TRBJ2-3; no check of the table's D call, TRBD2, against the DNA was made. TRBV21-1 is classified as a pseudogene. The length of the CDR3 is 15 residues.

The gene calls are TRBV4-1 and TRBJ1-5, with a weak D call TRBD1 (5 bases). The CDR3 totals 17 residues. CDR1 and CDR2 (germline): MGHRA, YSYEKL. Trimming removed 1 base at V and 0 bases at J, with 13 bases between. CDR3: CASSQGGRGYSNQPQHF. The CDR3, as DNA: TGCGCCAGCAGCCAAGGGGGAAGGGGATATAGCAATCAGCCCCAGCATTTT.

The rearrangement uses TRBV19 and TRBJ1-5, with 9 positions matching TRBD1. Trimming at V came to 3 bases and at J to 4 bases, leaving 4 bases not matched to a gene. Per the germline V gene, CDR1 is LNHDA and CDR2 is SQIVND (reference sequence). This CDR3 region has 15 residues. CDR3 in DNA: TGTGCCAGTAGTATTACAGGGGGCGCTAATCAGCCCCAGCATTTT. Residues: CASSITGGANQPQHF.

The chain uses TRBV10-1 and TRBJ2-7; 9 bases agree with TRBD1. The ends lost 6 bases at V and 7 bases at J; junction bases unmatched: 10. The CDR3 is 14 amino acids. Germline V lookup: CDR1 WNHNN, CDR2 SYGVQD (reference sequence). The CDR3 loop reads CASSQHWDRAEQYF. DNA of the CDR3: TGCGCCAGCAGCCAACACTGGGACAGGGCGGAGCAGTACTTC.

The chain combines TRBV7-2 with TRBJ2-1, with D perhaps matching TRBD2 (5 bases). The CDR3 covers 15 residues. Trimming took 4 bases from V and 0 from J, leaving 10 bases between them. Germline CDR1 SGHTA, CDR2 FQGNSA. The CDR3 nucleotides read TGTGCCAGCAGCTCCCAGCGGAGCTCCTACAATGAGCAGTTCTTC. Its protein is CASSSQRSSYNEQFF.